The 12 T cell receptor beta chains listed next were all sequenced from one sample in a study of blood T cells in healthy people across ages. A second 7 to 11 cycle PCR used barcoded and J-beta primers. TCRdb re-called the 5' RACE reads through MiXCR, storing one row per CDR3 protein. The sample carries almost 1 million distinct CDR3 sequences, about 53% recorded once. The sequencing sample was made of blood. These receptors were taken from a woman in her fifties or sixties in good health.

CDR3: CATSRIDKTLRADTQYF. The CDR3 DNA reads TGTGCCACCAGCAGAATTGACAAGACCCTCCGGGCGGATACGCAGTATTTT. The chain has TRBV15 and TRBJ2-3; D ambiguous. CDR3 length: 17 amino acids. The germline CDR1 and CDR2 sequences are LNHNV and YYDKDF (reference sequence). The V and J ends lost 2 bases and 6 bases respectively, with 21 bases between them.

The rearrangement links TRBV27 to TRBJ1-5, with D possibly matching TRBD1 (5 bases). V lost 1 base, J lost 5 bases, and 12 bases lay in between. The CDR3 has 15 residues. Germline loops: CDR1 MNHEY, CDR2 SMNVEV (reference sequence). The CDR3 region is CASSLLAGTDQPQHF. In nucleotides, the CDR3 is TGTGCCAGCAGTTTATTGGCAGGGACCGATCAGCCCCAGCATTTT.

This clonotype was seen a handful of times. This chain uses TRBV20-1 with TRBJ2-3; D is unclear. The CDR3 sequence is 11 residues long. CDR1 DFQATT and CDR2 SNEGSKA come from the germline V gene (reference sequence). The V end was cut by 5 bases, the J end by 4 bases, with 7 bases between. The CDR3 region is CSALFADTQYF. In nucleotides, the CDR3 is TGCAGTGCTCTCTTTGCAGATACGCAGTATTTT.

This chain connects TRBV7-2 to TRBJ2-7, with 11 bases fitting TRBD2. Germline-derived CDR1 and CDR2 are SGHTA and FQGNSA. The CDR3 covers 13 residues. V was pared by 6 bases and J by 5 bases, with 3 bases of the junction left unmatched. The CDR3 is CASSLTSGDEQYF. In DNA, the CDR3 is TGTGCCAGCAGTTTGACTAGCGGGGACGAGCAGTACTTC.

The V call is TRBV5-1, the J call TRBJ2-4; D not certain. Germline V gene sequence: CDR1 SGHRS, CDR2 YFSETQ. The CDR3 extends over 17 amino acids. With 0 bases removed from V and 0 bases from J, the gap between germline ends came to 13 bases. The CDR3 DNA reads TGCGCCAGCAGCTTGGGTTACGAGAAATTAGCCAAAAACATTCAGTACTTC. Encoded protein: CASSLGYEKLAKNIQYF. The full variable domain, rest sourced from reference TRBV5-1 and TRBJ2-4, is KAGVTQTPRYLIKTRGQQVTLSCSPISGHRSVSWYQQTPGQGLQFLFEYFSETQRNKGNFPGRFSGRQFSNSRSEMNVSTLELGDSALYLCASSLGYEKLAKNIQYFGAGTRLSVL.

This sequence joins TRBV6-5 and TRBJ2-4; a possible D gene is TRBD2 (5 bases). The J call may be in error: the DNA end matches TRBJ2-7 better. The germline gives CDR1 MNHEY, CDR2 SVGAGI. The length of the CDR3 is 16 residues. The CDR3 DNA follows: TGTGCCAGCAGATTCCGACCCGAGGGTCTTTTTTACGAGCAGTACTTC. Amino acid sequence: CASRFRPEGLFYEQYF.

A few counts support this clonotype. The DNA is omitted, as the CDR3 cannot be located on it reliably, and the CDR3 follows TCRdb's listing. The rearrangement uses TRBV24-1 and TRBJ1-1. The CDR3 has 13 amino acids, counting both end residues. Looked up from germline, CDR1 is KGHDR and CDR2 is SFDVKD. CDR3 region: CATSDFRGSEAFF.

V gene TRBV6-1 combines with J gene TRBJ2-5; TRBD2 matches at 15 bases. CDR3 length: 17 residues. In germline, CDR1 is MNHNS, CDR2 SASEGT. Trimming removed 4 bases from V and 2 bases from J; junction bases left unmatched: 5. The chain's CDR3 is CASSAGTSGRRQETQYF. The DNA for the CDR3 is TGTGCCAGCAGTGCAGGGACTAGCGGGAGGCGACAAGAGACCCAGTACTTC.

This rearrangement joins TRBV29-1 to TRBJ2-1; D remains ambiguous. Trimming took off 6 bases at V and 0 bases at J, with 9 bases between the two ends. CDR1 is SQVTM, CDR2 ANQGSEA, per germline. This CDR3 comprises 13 residues. CDR3 nucleotide sequence: TGCAGCGTCCCGTCCACCTCCTACAATGAGCAGTTCTTC. This codes for CSVPSTSYNEQFF.

The rearrangement uses TRBV5-1 and TRBJ2-1; 7 bases are shared with TRBD2. V lost 3 bases and J lost 7; bases outside the gene matches: 4. Germline assignment: CDR1 SGHRS and CDR2 YFSETQ. The CDR3 extends over 13 amino acids. The CDR3 is CASSWTRGNEQFF. The CDR3, as DNA: TGCGCCAGCAGCTGGACTAGAGGGAATGAGCAGTTCTTC.

The chain combines TRBV6-6 with TRBJ1-6; D may be TRBD1 (5 bases). The CDR3 covers 16 residues. From germline, CDR1 is MNHNY and CDR2 SVGAGI (reference sequence). V was clipped by 5 bases and J by 0 bases, with 11 bases between them. CDR3 in amino acids: CASSPPGGSYNSPLHF. The CDR3 nucleotides read TGTGCCAGCAGTCCTCCCGGGGGCTCCTATAATTCACCCCTCCACTTT.

This clonotype was seen a single time. CDR3 sequence: CASSPYPQGVYGYTF. The CDR3 DNA sequence: TGTGCCAGTAGCCCTTACCCTCAGGGAGTCTATGGCTACACCTTC. The V call is TRBV19, the J call TRBJ1-2; D might be TRBD1 (5 bases). The CDR3 is 15 residues long. The V end lost 6 bases, the J end lost 4 bases, and 18 bases lay between the germline ends. CDR1 is LNHDA, CDR2 SQIVND, per germline (reference sequence).